This T cell receptor beta chain originates from a study of blood T cell repertoires in COVID-19. Study in general: Italy, Spain and the United States were the sources of the convalescent and acute COVID-19 samples. T cells, B-cell-depleted T cells, or PBMCs provided the cDNA or gDNA that served as material.

With 8 bases clipped from V and 3 bases from J, the junction kept 22 bases outside the gene matches. Germline V gives CDR1 MGHRA, CDR2 YSYEKL. This CDR3 is 19 amino acids long. Recruited during active infection, patients (from Seattle) were subsequently followed longitudinally. Assay: immunoSEQ multiplex PCR; the TCRdb copy retains only in-frame clones and omits some. The sample lists hundreds of thousands of clones, 85% to 90% occurring once. Material: peripheral blood. This chain joins TRBV4-1 and TRBJ1-5, with 7 bases matching TRBD1. This clonotype was obtained from a woman in her 70s with COVID-19, enrolled during active disease. The CDR3 nucleotides are TGCGCCAGCCGCTCTTTTACTAGGACCGACAGGGCGAACAATCAGCCCCAGCATTTT. This gives the protein CASRSFTRTDRANNQPQHF.